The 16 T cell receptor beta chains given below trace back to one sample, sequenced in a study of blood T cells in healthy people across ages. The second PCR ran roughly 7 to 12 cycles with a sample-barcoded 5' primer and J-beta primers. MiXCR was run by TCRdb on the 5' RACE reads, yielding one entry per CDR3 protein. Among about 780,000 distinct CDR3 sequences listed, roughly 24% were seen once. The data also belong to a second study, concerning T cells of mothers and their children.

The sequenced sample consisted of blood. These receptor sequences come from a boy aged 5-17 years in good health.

The CDR3 sequence: CASSLVRDRDGDTQYF. The CDR3 DNA follows: TGTGCCAGCAGCTTAGTAAGGGACAGGGATGGAGATACGCAGTATTTT. The gene calls are TRBV13 and TRBJ2-3; TRBD1 matches at 9 bases. There are 16 residues in the CDR3. The germline V gene encodes CDR1 PRHDT and CDR2 FYEKMQ (reference sequence). V was clipped by 1 base and J by 5 bases; unmatched bases: 7.

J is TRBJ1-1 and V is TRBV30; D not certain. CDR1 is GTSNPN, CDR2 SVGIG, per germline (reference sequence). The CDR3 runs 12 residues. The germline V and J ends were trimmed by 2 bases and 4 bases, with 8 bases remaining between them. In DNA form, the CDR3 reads TGTGCCTGGAGTTCCTGGGCCACTGAAGCTTTCTTT. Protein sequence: CAWSSWATEAFF.

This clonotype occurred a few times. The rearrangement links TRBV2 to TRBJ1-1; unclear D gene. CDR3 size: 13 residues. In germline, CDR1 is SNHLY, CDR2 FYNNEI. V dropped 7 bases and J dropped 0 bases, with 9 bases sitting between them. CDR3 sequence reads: CASIKEMNTEAFF. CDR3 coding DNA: TGTGCCAGCATTAAGGAGATGAACACTGAAGCTTTCTTT.

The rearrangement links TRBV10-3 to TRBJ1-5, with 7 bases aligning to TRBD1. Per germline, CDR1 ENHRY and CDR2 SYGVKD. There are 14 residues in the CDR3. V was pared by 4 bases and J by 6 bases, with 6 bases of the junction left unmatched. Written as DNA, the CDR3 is TGTGCCATCAGTGGACAGGGTCCGACTCAGCCCCAGCATTTT. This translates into CAISGQGPTQPQHF.

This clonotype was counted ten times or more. The CDR3 protein is CASSLGPSNHEQYF. CDR3 sequence (DNA): TGTGCCAGCTCCCTCGGACCATCTAACCACGAGCAGTACTTC. The V call is TRBV6-2 or TRBV6-3, the J call TRBJ2-7, with unresolved D. V gave up 8 bases and J gave up 5 bases, with 19 bases separating them. The CDR3 is 14 residues long. CDR1 and CDR2 (germline): MNHEY, SVGEGT.

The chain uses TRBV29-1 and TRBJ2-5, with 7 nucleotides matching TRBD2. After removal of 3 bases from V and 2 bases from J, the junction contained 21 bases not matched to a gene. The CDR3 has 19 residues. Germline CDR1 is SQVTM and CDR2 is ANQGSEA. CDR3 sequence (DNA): TGCAGCGTTGATGTGGGCGCCGGGACTACCAATCCAAGTCAAGAGACCCAGTACTTC. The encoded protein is CSVDVGAGTTNPSQETQYF.

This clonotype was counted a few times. CDR3 sequence reads: CASSARTGGKDTQYF. The CDR3 DNA reads as TGTGCCAGCAGCGCCAGGACAGGTGGTAAAGATACGCAGTATTTT. The chain combines TRBV9 with TRBJ2-3; 7 nucleotides align to TRBD1. This CDR3 spans 15 amino acids. Germline CDR1 and CDR2: SGDLS and YYNGEE. V was clipped by 3 bases and J by 5 bases; unmatched bases: 9. Using reference TRBV9 and TRBJ2-3 for the parts outside the CDR3, the full variable domain is DSGVTQTPKHLITATGQRVTLRCSPRSGDLSVYWYQQSLDQGLQFLIQYYNGEERAKGNILERFSAQQFPDLHSELNLSSLELGDSALYFCASSARTGGKDTQYFGPGTRLTVL.

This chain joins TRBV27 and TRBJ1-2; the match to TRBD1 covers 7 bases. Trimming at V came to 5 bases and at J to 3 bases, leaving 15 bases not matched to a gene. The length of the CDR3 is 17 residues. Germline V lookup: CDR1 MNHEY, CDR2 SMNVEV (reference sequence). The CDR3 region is CASSEHGTRGHHYGYTF. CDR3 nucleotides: TGTGCCAGCAGTGAACATGGGACAAGGGGGCACCACTATGGCTACACCTTC.

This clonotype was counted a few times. CDR3 in DNA: TGCGCCAGCAGCTTACAACCCGACGGGACCTACGAGCAGTACTTC. This encodes CASSLQPDGTYEQYF. The chain recombines TRBV5-1 with TRBJ2-7; possibly TRBD2 for D (5 bases). Germline assignment: CDR1 SGHRS and CDR2 YFSETQ. The CDR3 covers 15 residues. V lost 2 bases to trimming and J lost 2 bases, with 14 bases between them.

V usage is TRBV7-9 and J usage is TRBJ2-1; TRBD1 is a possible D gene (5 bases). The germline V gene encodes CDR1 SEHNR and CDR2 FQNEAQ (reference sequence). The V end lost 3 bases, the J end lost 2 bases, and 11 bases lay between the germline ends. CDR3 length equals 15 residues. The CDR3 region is CASSFSQGTYNEQFF. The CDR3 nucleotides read TGTGCCAGCAGCTTTTCCCAGGGTACCTACAATGAGCAGTTCTTC.

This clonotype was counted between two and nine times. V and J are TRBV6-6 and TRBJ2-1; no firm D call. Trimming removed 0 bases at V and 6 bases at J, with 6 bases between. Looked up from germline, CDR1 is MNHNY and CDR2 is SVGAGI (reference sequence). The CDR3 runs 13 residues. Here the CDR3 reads CASSYSTLNEQFF. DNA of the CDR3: TGTGCCAGCAGTTACTCGACTCTCAATGAGCAGTTCTTC.

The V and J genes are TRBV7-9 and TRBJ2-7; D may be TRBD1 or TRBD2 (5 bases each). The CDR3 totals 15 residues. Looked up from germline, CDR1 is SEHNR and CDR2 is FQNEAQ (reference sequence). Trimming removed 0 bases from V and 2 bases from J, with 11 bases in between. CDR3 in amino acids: CASSLAGTAAYEQYF. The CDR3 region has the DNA TGTGCCAGCAGCTTAGCTGGGACCGCCGCCTACGAGCAGTACTTC.

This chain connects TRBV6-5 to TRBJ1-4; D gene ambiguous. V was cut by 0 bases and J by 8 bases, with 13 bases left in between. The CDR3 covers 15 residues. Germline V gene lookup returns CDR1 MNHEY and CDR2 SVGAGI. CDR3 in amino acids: CASSYSEGLSEKLFF. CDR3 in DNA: TGTGCCAGCAGTTACTCCGAAGGGCTGTCGGAAAAACTGTTTTTT.

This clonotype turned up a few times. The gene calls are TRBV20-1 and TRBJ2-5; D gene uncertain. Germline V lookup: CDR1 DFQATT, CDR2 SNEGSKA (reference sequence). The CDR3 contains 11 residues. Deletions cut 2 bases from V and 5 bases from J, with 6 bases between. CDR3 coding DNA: TGCAGTGCTAGAAATTGGGAGACCCAGTACTTC. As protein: CSARNWETQYF.

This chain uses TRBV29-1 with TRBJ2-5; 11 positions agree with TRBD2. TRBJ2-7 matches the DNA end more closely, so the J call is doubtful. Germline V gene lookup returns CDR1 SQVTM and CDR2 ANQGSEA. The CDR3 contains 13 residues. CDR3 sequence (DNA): TGCAGCGCTACTAGCGGGGGACTCTACGAGCAGTACTTC. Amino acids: CSATSGGLYEQYF.

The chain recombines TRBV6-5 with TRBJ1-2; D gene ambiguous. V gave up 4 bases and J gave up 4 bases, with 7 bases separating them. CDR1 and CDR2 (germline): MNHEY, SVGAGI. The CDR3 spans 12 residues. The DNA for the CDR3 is TGTGCCAGCAGTTCAGGAGTCTATGGCTACACCTTC. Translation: CASSSGVYGYTF.